Detailed here is one T cell receptor beta chain. The antigen remains undetermined. This may stem from a read error, because a much larger clone lies one nucleotide away. From germline, CDR1 is SGHDT and CDR2 YYEEEE. The length of the CDR3 is 12 residues. The sample belongs to a study of T cells after yellow fever vaccination. In making TCR cDNA, 5'RACE template switching added a universal primer site and UMIs to it. TCRdb re-called the 5' RACE reads through MiXCR, storing one row per CDR3 protein. The table shows 200,000 to 300,000 distinct CDR3 sequences, with approximately 6.3% occurring only once. General observations from the study: Most clones from primary vaccination resurfaced after the booster (around 95% CD4, around 90% CD8).

V gene TRBV5-6 combines with J gene TRBJ1-2; weak D call: TRBD1 (6 bases). The TCR comes from a man aged 25-40 years who received the YFV17D yellow fever vaccine. This specimen consisted of CD4+ T cells sorted from PBMCs, obtained on the day of the yellow fever booster vaccination. The CDR3 sequence is CSSSISRTAYTF. CDR3 bases: TGTTCCAGCAGCATTTCCAGGACAGCTTACACCTTC.